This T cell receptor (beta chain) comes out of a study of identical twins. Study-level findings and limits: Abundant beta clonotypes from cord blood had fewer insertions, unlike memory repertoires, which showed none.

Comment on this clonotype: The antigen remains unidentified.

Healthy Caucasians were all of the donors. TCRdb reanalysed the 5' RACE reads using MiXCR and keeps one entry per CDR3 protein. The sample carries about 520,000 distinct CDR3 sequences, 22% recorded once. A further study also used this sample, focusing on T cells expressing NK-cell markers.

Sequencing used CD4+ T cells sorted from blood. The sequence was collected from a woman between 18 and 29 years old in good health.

CDR3 protein: CASSPTEKLFF. The CDR3, as DNA: TGTGCCAGCAGCCCGACTGAAAAACTGTTTTTT. The chain has TRBV6-5 and TRBJ1-4, with D uncertain. Germline lookup yields CDR1 MNHEY and CDR2 SVGAGI. V lost 6 bases and J lost 7, with 6 bases in between. CDR3 length: 11 amino acids.